The 27 T cell receptor beta chains presented below share a single source sample, sequenced in a study of shared T cell receptors in the human thymus. Using immunoSEQ multiplex PCR, the repertoire was profiled, and TCRdb retains in-frame clones only, with some absent. The table has about 610,000 clones, 88% seen once; the top ten hold roughly 0.0097%. This same sample was also part of a study on human thymus T cells.

The sequencing sample was made of thymocytes. These receptors came from a boy less than two years old with a congenital heart defect.

The chain employs TRBV10-3 and TRBJ2-5; 9 nucleotides agree with TRBD1. Trimming took 4 bases from V and 5 from J; bases not matched to a gene: 17. The CDR3 contains 18 residues. Germline values: CDR1 ENHRY, CDR2 SYGVKD. In nucleotides, the CDR3 is TGTGCCATCAGTGTTACCCCCAACGACAGGGGGTTGGTCGAGACCCAGTACTTC. Protein product: CAISVTPNDRGLVETQYF.

V usage is TRBV10-1 and J usage is TRBJ2-3; 9 nucleotides agree with TRBD1. Trimming cost V 4 bases and J 1 base; bases outside gene matches: 3. The germline gives CDR1 WNHNN, CDR2 SYGVQD (reference sequence). The CDR3 is 15 residues long. The CDR3 bases are TGCGCCAGCAGTGGGGGACAGGGCCGCACAGATACGCAGTATTTT. This codes for CASSGGQGRTDTQYF.

For this clone: The sample contains more than one DNA sequence encoding this CDR3. The chain couples TRBV27 to TRBJ1-5; 10 bases fit TRBD1. V lost 0 bases, J lost 1 base, and 0 bases stayed unmatched. CDR3 length: 16 residues. The V gene's germline CDR1 is MNHEY and CDR2 SMNVEV (reference sequence). This CDR3 is CASSLSGQGSNQPQHF. CDR3 bases: TGTGCCAGCAGTTTATCGGGACAGGGGAGCAATCAGCCCCAGCATTTT.

V gene TRBV6-1 combines with J gene TRBJ2-7; TRBD1 agrees at 9 bases. The CDR3 contains 16 residues. The germline V gene has CDR1 MNHNS and CDR2 SASEGT. J lost 1 base, V lost 3 bases, and 7 bases had no gene match. The CDR3 DNA follows: TGTGCCAGCAGTGAGGGAACGACAGGGGGTTCCTACGAGCAGTACTTC. As protein: CASSEGTTGGSYEQYF.

This clone was picked up one time. The chain has TRBV5-1 and TRBJ1-1, with D hard to call. Per germline, CDR1 SGHRS and CDR2 YFSETQ. V lost 0 bases to trimming and J lost 3 bases, with 9 bases between them. This CDR3 has 14 residues. DNA for the CDR3: TGCGCCAGCAGCTTGGTAGCGGTACACACTGAAGCTTTCTTT. Its protein product is CASSLVAVHTEAFF. The full variable domain, completed using reference TRBV5-1 and TRBJ1-1, is KAGVTQTPRYLIKTRGQQVTLSCSPISGHRSVSWYQQTPGQGLQFLFEYFSETQRNKGNFPGRFSGRQFSNSRSEMNVSTLELGDSALYLCASSLVAVHTEAFFGQGTRLTVV.

The rearrangement links TRBV5-1 to TRBJ2-5; possibly TRBD1 for D (5 bases). There are 13 residues in the CDR3. Trimming left V 4 bases short and J 4 bases short, with 11 bases between. In germline, CDR1 is SGHRS, CDR2 YFSETQ. CDR3 amino acids: CASSPGPPETQYF. CDR3 sequence (DNA): TGCGCCAGCAGCCCAGGGCCCCCAGAGACCCAGTACTTC.

The chain combines TRBV25-1 with TRBJ2-7; TRBD2 matches 7 bases. Germline V gene sequence: CDR1 MGHDK, CDR2 SYGVNS. The CDR3 has 15 residues. Unmatched junction bases numbered 4, after V lost 1 base and J lost 1 base. CDR3 nucleotide sequence: TGTGCCAGCAGTGAATGGGGGGGAGAGTCCTACGAGCAGTACTTC. Translated, it gives CASSEWGGESYEQYF.

The gene calls are TRBV13 and TRBJ1-2, with 7 nucleotides matching TRBD1. With V trimmed by 5 bases and J by 9 bases, 12 bases remained unmatched. This CDR3 is 14 amino acids long. The V gene's germline CDR1 is PRHDT and CDR2 FYEKMQ (reference sequence). The chain's CDR3 is CASSPGTDPYRYTF. The CDR3 region has the DNA TGTGCCAGCAGCCCTGGGACAGACCCATATCGCTACACCTTC.

CDR3 loop: CASSEAGRDYGYTF. As DNA, the CDR3 is TGTGCCAGCAGTGAAGCGGGGAGAGACTATGGCTACACCTTC. The rearrangement uses TRBV6-1 and TRBJ1-2; no firm D call. The germline V and J ends were trimmed by 0 bases and 3 bases, with 8 bases remaining between them. The germline gives CDR1 MNHNS, CDR2 SASEGT. This CDR3 region has 14 residues.

J is TRBJ1-2 and V is TRBV30, with TRBD1 matching 8 bases. V shed 2 bases and J 4 bases; nucleotides not matched to a gene: 9. In germline, CDR1 is GTSNPN, CDR2 SVGIG (reference sequence). The CDR3 has 15 residues. CDR3 sequence: CAWSRLQQGAYGYTF. The CDR3 nucleotides are TGTGCCTGGAGTCGCCTACAGCAGGGGGCCTATGGCTACACCTTC.

The V gene is TRBV15, the J gene TRBJ2-7; tentative D call: TRBD1 (6 bases). Trimming pared 2 bases from V and 4 bases from J, leaving 9 bases between. Germline-derived CDR1 and CDR2 are LNHNV and YYDKDF (reference sequence). The CDR3 is 13 amino acids. In DNA, the CDR3 is TGTGCCACCAGCAGACAGGGGAATTACGAGCAGTACTTC. This codes for CATSRQGNYEQYF.

The V gene is TRBV28, the J gene TRBJ2-2; TRBD2 matches at 14 bases. Germline CDR1 MDHEN, CDR2 SYDVKM. The V gene end was trimmed by 5 bases and the J gene end by 3 bases; junction bases not matched to a gene: 5. This CDR3 has 17 residues. In DNA, the CDR3 is TGTGCCAGCAGTCCGCCGGGACTAGCGGGAGACACCGGGGAGCTGTTTTTT. Translating gives CASSPPGLAGDTGELFF.

This chain connects TRBV2 to TRBJ1-2, with a possible D match to TRBD1 (5 bases). Trimming removed 8 bases at V and 6 bases at J, with 10 bases between. This CDR3 has 11 amino acids. Germline assignment: CDR1 SNHLY and CDR2 FYNNEI. The CDR3 DNA follows: TGTGCCAGCGATCTCAGGGATGGCTACACCTTC. Translation gives CASDLRDGYTF.

The chain is built from TRBV15 and TRBJ2-1; the match to TRBD2 covers 10 bases. Germline V gives CDR1 LNHNV, CDR2 YYDKDF (reference sequence). This CDR3 is 17 amino acids long. J gave up 0 bases and V 0 bases, and 2 bases lay outside the gene matches. CDR3 in DNA: TGTGCCACCAGCAGAGAAGCTAGCGGGAGCTCCTACAATGAGCAGTTCTTC. Translating it yields CATSREASGSSYNEQFF.

The chain couples TRBV28 to TRBJ2-7; D is unresolved. Trimming shortened V by 4 bases and J by 3 bases, and 10 bases separated the two germline ends. This CDR3 comprises 13 residues. Germline V gene sequence: CDR1 MDHEN, CDR2 SYDVKM. In DNA, the CDR3 is TGTGCCAGCAGTTCCCCTGGCCTCTACGAGCAGTACTTC. It is translated as CASSSPGLYEQYF.

The CDR3 reads CASSSTGEVPSTGSELFF. The CDR3 region has the DNA TGTGCCAGCAGCTCGACAGGGGAGGTTCCATCCACCGGTAGTGAGCTGTTTTTT. The chain couples TRBV7-9 to TRBJ2-2, with 8 positions matching TRBD1. Germline CDR1 SEHNR, CDR2 FQNEAQ (reference sequence). This CDR3 has 18 residues. Trimming at V came to 4 bases and at J to 11 bases, leaving 21 bases not matched to a gene.

This sequence joins TRBV7-9 and TRBJ1-2; 11 bases map to TRBD1. The V gene end was trimmed by 5 bases and the J gene end by 4 bases; junction bases not matched to a gene: 12. Germline V gene lookup returns CDR1 SEHNR and CDR2 FQNEAQ (reference sequence). The CDR3 sequence is 17 residues long. CDR3 DNA sequence: TGTGCCAGCAGCCCAAGGACAGGGGGCGTCATCGGCTATGGCTACACCTTC. Translated, it gives CASSPRTGGVIGYGYTF.

V gene TRBV10-2 combines with J gene TRBJ2-7; D is possibly TRBD2 (6 bases). The CDR3 consists of 13 residues. V was pared by 2 bases and J by 2 bases, with 7 bases between. Germline V gene data show CDR1 as WSHSY and CDR2 as SAAADI. The CDR3 sequence is CASSELATYEQYF. CDR3 bases: TGCGCCAGCAGTGAGCTAGCGACCTACGAGCAGTACTTC.

The V and J genes are TRBV15 and TRBJ2-1, with no clear D. This CDR3 spans 15 amino acids. Looked up from germline, CDR1 is LNHNV and CDR2 is YYDKDF (reference sequence). V lost 5 bases and J lost 5, with 16 bases in between. The CDR3 protein is CATSVKQLDHNEQFF. CDR3 nucleotide sequence: TGTGCCACCAGCGTCAAACAGCTCGATCACAATGAGCAGTTCTTC. The entire variable domain, with the rest obtained from reference TRBV15 and TRBJ2-1, is as follows: DAMVIQNPRYQVTQFGKPVTLSCSQTLNHNVMYWYQQKSSQAPKLLFHYYDKDFNNEADTPDNFQSRRPNTSFCFLDIRSPGLGDTAMYLCATSVKQLDHNEQFFGPGTRLTVL.

J is TRBJ1-2 and V is TRBV4-1, with 11 bases fitting TRBD1. V lost 0 bases to trimming and J lost 8 bases; unmatched junction nucleotides: 5. The germline V gene has CDR1 MGHRA and CDR2 YSYEKL. The CDR3 runs to 15 residues. The CDR3 nucleotides are TGCGCCAGCAGCCAAGACCTGGGACAGGGGGGCGGCTACACCTTC. Protein product: CASSQDLGQGGGYTF.

The chain employs TRBV7-2 and TRBJ2-3, with D perhaps matching TRBD1 (6 bases). This CDR3 spans 16 amino acids. V dropped 0 bases and J dropped 4 bases, with 14 bases sitting between them. The germline CDR1 and CDR2 sequences are SGHTA and FQGNSA. CDR3 region: CASSLARQVRADTQYF. Written as DNA, the CDR3 is TGTGCCAGCAGCTTAGCGCGACAGGTACGAGCAGATACGCAGTATTTT.

The V and J genes are TRBV19 and TRBJ1-4, with D possibly being TRBD1 (6 bases). In germline, CDR1 is LNHDA, CDR2 SQIVND (reference sequence). Trimming cost V 4 bases and J 0 bases, with 15 bases left between them. This CDR3 spans 17 amino acids. DNA for the CDR3: TGTGCCAGTAGTACCACCTCCTACAGGGCAACTAATGAAAAACTGTTTTTT. This encodes CASSTTSYRATNEKLFF.

This chain joins TRBV28 and TRBJ2-7; TRBD2 aligns across 7 bases. The V segment lost 5 bases and the J segment 3 bases; nucleotides outside the gene matches: 7. The CDR3 covers 14 residues. Per the germline V gene, CDR1 is MDHEN and CDR2 is SYDVKM. The CDR3 DNA reads TGTGCCAGCAGTATCCAGCGGGGAGACTACGAGCAGTACTTC. This sequence encodes CASSIQRGDYEQYF.

The chain joins TRBV5-5 to TRBJ1-3; possible D gene TRBD1, 6 bases. Trimming stripped 2 bases from V and 2 bases from J, with 11 bases between. CDR3 length: 15 residues. Germline assignment: CDR1 SGHKS and CDR2 YYEKEE (reference sequence). CDR3 bases: TGTGCCAGCAGCTTTACAGGGCGCGCTGGAAACACCATATATTTT. Translated: CASSFTGRAGNTIYF. Looking up the rest from reference TRBV5-5 and TRBJ1-3 gives the full variable domain: DAGVTQSPTHLIKTRGQQVTLRCSPISGHKSVSWYQQVLGQGPQFIFQYYEKEERGRGNFPDRFSARQFPNYSSELNVNALLLGDSALYLCASSFTGRAGNTIYFGEGSWLTVV.

The rearrangement uses TRBV28 and TRBJ1-1, with a weak D call TRBD1 (5 bases). The V end was cut by 6 bases, the J end by 5 bases, with 13 bases between. The V gene's germline CDR1 is MDHEN and CDR2 SYDVKM. The CDR3 spans 13 residues. The CDR3 sequence is CASRMGRETEAFF. In DNA, the CDR3 is TGTGCCAGCAGAATGGGGCGTGAAACTGAAGCTTTCTTT.

This chain links TRBV7-9 with TRBJ2-7, with D possibly being TRBD2 (5 bases). CDR1 and CDR2 (germline): SEHNR, FQNEAQ (reference sequence). Trimming stripped 0 bases from V and 0 bases from J, with 9 bases between. The CDR3 totals 15 residues. CDR3 in DNA: TGTGCCAGCAGCTTAGCGACGGGGAACTCCTACGAGCAGTACTTC. Translated, it gives CASSLATGNSYEQYF.

This chain links TRBV5-1 with TRBJ2-7; 12 positions agree with TRBD2. Trimming took 4 bases from V and 7 from J; bases not matched to a gene: 15. The CDR3 loop spans 17 amino acids. Germline V gene lookup returns CDR1 SGHRS and CDR2 YFSETQ. Here the CDR3 reads CASSPRLAGALEGEQYF. Written as DNA, the CDR3 is TGCGCCAGCAGCCCCAGACTAGCGGGAGCCCTCGAAGGGGAGCAGTACTTC.